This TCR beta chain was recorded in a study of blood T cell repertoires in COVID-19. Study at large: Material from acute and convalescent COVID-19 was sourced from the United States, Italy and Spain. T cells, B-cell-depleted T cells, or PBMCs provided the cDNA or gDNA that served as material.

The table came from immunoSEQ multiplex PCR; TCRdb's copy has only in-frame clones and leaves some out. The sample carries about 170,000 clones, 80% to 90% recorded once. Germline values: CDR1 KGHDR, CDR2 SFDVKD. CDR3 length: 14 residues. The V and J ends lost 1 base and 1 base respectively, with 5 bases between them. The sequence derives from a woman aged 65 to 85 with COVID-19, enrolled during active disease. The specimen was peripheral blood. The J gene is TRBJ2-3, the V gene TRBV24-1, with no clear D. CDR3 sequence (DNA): TGTGCCACCAGTGATTTATCCGGCACAGATACGCAGTATTTT. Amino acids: CATSDLSGTDTQYF.